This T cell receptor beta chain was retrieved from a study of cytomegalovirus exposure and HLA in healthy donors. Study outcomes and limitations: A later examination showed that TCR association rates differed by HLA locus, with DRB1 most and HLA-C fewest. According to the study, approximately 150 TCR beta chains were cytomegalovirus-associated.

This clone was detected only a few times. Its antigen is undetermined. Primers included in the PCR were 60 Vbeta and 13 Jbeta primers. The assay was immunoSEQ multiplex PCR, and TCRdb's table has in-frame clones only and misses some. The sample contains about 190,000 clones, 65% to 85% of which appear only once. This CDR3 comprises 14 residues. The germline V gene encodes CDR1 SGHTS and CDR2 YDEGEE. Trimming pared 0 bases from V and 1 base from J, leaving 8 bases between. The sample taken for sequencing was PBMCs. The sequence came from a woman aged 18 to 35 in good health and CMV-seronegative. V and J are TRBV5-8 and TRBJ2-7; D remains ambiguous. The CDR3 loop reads CASSLVGSSYEQYF. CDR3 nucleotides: TGTGCCAGCAGCTTGGTGGGCAGTTCCTACGAGCAGTACTTC.